These T cell receptor beta chains were read from a single sample in a study of beta chain features in type 1 diabetes. Clones were read by immunoSEQ multiplex PCR, and TCRdb kept only the in-frame ones, dropping some. The top ten hold over 0.015% of the sample, which has approximately 250,000 clones, approximately 11% seen once. Sequencing input: naive CD4+ T cells from blood. The origin of the receptors is a man under 40 with type 1 diabetes. Each CDR3 is given with its conserved first and last residue. A D gene is named only where the DNA matches it firmly. Size is stated for part of the rows, as once, few or many counts, or as a class when the clone is expanded.

j_call,v_call,d_call,clone_size,cdr3_aa,cdr3_nt
TRBJ2-1,TRBV2,-,few,CASSQGIDEQFF,TGTGCCAGCAGCCAGGGGATAGATGAGCAGTTCTTC
TRBJ1-4,TRBV20-1,TRBD1,few,CSASGDRQLFF,TGCAGTGCTAGTGGGGACAGGCAACTGTTTTTT
TRBJ2-3,TRBV18,-,-,CASSRDSSVTDTQYF,TGTGCCAGCTCACGTGACAGCTCGGTCACAGATACGCAGTATTTT
TRBJ2-7,TRBV19,TRBD1,-,CASSRTGIYEQYF,TGTGCCAGTAGTCGGACAGGGATCTACGAGCAGTACTTC
TRBJ2-5,TRBV5-1,TRBD2,few,CASRSIAGFGQETQYF,TGCGCCAGCAGGTCTATAGCGGGGTTTGGCCAAGAGACCCAGTACTTC
TRBJ2-3,TRBV5-4,-,few,CASSSWTSTDTQYF,TGTGCCAGCAGCTCCTGGACAAGCACAGATACGCAGTATTTT
TRBJ1-1,TRBV29-1,-,few,CSVRQVAGNTEAFF,TGCAGCGTTCGCCAGGTCGCTGGGAACACTGAAGCTTTCTTT
TRBJ2-3,TRBV2,-,-,CASKRGITDTQYF,TGTGCCAGCAAACGGGGGATCACAGATACGCAGTATTTT
TRBJ2-7,TRBV7-2,-,few,CASSPRHDVWSYEQYF,TGTGCCAGCAGCCCCAGGCACGACGTCTGGTCCTACGAGCAGTACTTC
TRBJ2-2,TRBV6-5,-,-,CASRRDTGELFF,TGTGCCAGCAGGCGGGACACCGGGGAGCTGTTTTTT
TRBJ2-5,TRBV7-2,-,-,CASRFEGGETQYF,TGTGCCAGCAGATTCGAGGGGGGGGAGACCCAGTACTTC
TRBJ2-2,TRBV7-8,-,few,CASSAMTSFGTGELFF,TGTGCCAGCAGCGCTATGACTAGTTTTGGCACCGGGGAGCTGTTTTTT
TRBJ1-2,TRBV5-6,-,few,CASSLETLDYGYTF,TGTGCCAGCAGCTTGGAGACACTAGACTATGGCTACACCTTC
TRBJ2-1,TRBV11-2,-,few,CASSSRGYTYNEQFF,TGTGCCAGCAGCTCCAGGGGATACACCTACAATGAGCAGTTCTTC
TRBJ1-3,TRBV21-1,-,-,CASTHRGTGNTIYF,TGTGCCAGCACCCACAGGGGGACAGGAAACACCATATATTTT
TRBJ1-6,TRBV9,-,-,CASSVEPAYNSPLHF,TGTGCCAGCAGCGTAGAGCCGGCCTATAATTCACCCCTCCACTTT
TRBJ2-5,TRBV19,-,few,CASSIIADEYQETQYF,TGTGCCAGTAGTATCATAGCGGACGAGTACCAAGAGACCCAGTACTTC
TRBJ2-1,TRBV4-2,TRBD2,-,CASSQRAGGIYNEQFF,TGTGCCAGCAGCCAACGAGCGGGGGGGATCTACAATGAGCAGTTCTTC
TRBJ2-1,TRBV4-3,-,few,CASSQGRVPYNEQFF,TGCGCCAGCAGCCAAGGGAGGGTACCTTACAATGAGCAGTTCTTC
TRBJ2-1,TRBV19,TRBD2,few,CASSTRDYSYNEQFF,TGTGCCAGTAGTACCCGGGACTACTCCTACAATGAGCAGTTCTTC
TRBJ1-2,TRBV28,TRBD1,few,CASSTGTGNYGYTF,TGTGCCAGCAGCACCGGGACAGGGAACTATGGCTACACCTTC
TRBJ2-7,TRBV21-1,-,few,CASSKWPPAGVAYEQYF,TGTGCCAGCAGCAAGTGGCCCCCGGCAGGGGTGGCTTACGAGCAGTACTTC
TRBJ2-3,TRBV29-1,TRBD2,few,CSVGGTGSTDTQYF,TGCAGCGTGGGAGGGACGGGAAGCACAGATACGCAGTATTTT
TRBJ2-5,TRBV30,-,-,CAWGTGVQETQYF,TGTGCCTGGGGAACGGGGGTCCAAGAGACCCAGTACTTC
TRBJ2-5,TRBV6-6,TRBD1,-,CASSYYGTAQETQYF,TGTGCCAGCAGTTACTACGGGACAGCCCAAGAGACCCAGTACTTC
TRBJ2-1,TRBV4-3,-,few,CASSQDLLARGSEQFF,TGCGCCAGCAGCCAAGATCTACTAGCGAGGGGGAGTGAGCAGTTCTTC
TRBJ2-7,TRBV18,-,-,CASSPTTSLREQYF,TGTGCCAGCTCACCGACCACATCCCTGAGGGAGCAGTACTTC
TRBJ2-3,TRBV7-2,TRBD2,few,CASSLERGGGTQYF,TGTGCCAGCAGCTTAGAACGGGGGGGCGGTACGCAGTATTTT
TRBJ2-5,TRBV7-2,TRBD1,few,CASSRGQGGETQYF,TGTGCCAGCAGCCGAGGACAGGGGGGAGAGACCCAGTACTTC
TRBJ1-3,TRBV30,-,-,CAWSQTGTKGNTIYF,TGTGCCTGGAGCCAGACAGGAACAAAGGGAAACACCATATATTTT
TRBJ2-3,TRBV19,-,-,CASSIAGGTDTQYF,TGTGCCAGTAGTATCGCAGGGGGGACAGATACGCAGTATTTT
TRBJ1-1,TRBV5-1,-,few,CASSANIGTEAFF,TGCGCCAGCAGCGCTAATATCGGCACTGAAGCTTTCTTT
TRBJ2-1,TRBV5-1,TRBD1,few,CASSSRGPSYNEQFF,TGCGCCAGCAGCTCCAGGGGGCCTTCCTACAATGAGCAGTTCTTC
TRBJ2-2,TRBV2,-,few,CASRQTNTGELFF,TGTGCCAGCAGGCAGACGAACACCGGGGAGCTGTTTTTT
TRBJ2-5,TRBV13,TRBD2,-,CASSWVGTSGRIQETQYF,TGTGCCAGCAGCTGGGTGGGGACTAGCGGACGGATACAAGAGACCCAGTACTTC
TRBJ2-7,TRBV28,-,few,CASSLGRDSYEQYF,TGTGCCAGCAGTTTGGGCAGGGACTCCTACGAGCAGTACTTC
TRBJ2-5,TRBV2,-,few,CASNMAGPEYF,TGTGCCAGCAATATGGCGGGGCCCGAGTACTTC
TRBJ2-1,TRBV5-1,-,few,CASSLAPVGRQQFF,TGCGCCAGCAGCTTGGCCCCAGTGGGCAGGCAGCAGTTCTTC
TRBJ2-7,TRBV18,-,few,CASRRAGDIEQYF,TGTGCCAGCCGACGGGCAGGGGACATTGAGCAGTACTTC